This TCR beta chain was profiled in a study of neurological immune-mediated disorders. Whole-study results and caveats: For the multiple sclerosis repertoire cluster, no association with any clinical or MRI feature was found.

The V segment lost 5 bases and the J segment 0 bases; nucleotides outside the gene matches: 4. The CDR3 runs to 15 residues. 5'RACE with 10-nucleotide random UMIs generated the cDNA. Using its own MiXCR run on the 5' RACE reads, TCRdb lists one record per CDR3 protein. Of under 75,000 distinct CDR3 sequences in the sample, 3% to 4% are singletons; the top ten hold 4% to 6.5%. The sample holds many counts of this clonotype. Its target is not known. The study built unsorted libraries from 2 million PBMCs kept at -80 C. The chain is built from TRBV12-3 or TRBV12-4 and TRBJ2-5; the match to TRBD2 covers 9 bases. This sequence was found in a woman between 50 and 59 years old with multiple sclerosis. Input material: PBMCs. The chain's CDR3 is CASSPSGGNQETQYF. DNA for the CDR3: TGTGCCAGCAGTCCCAGCGGGGGGAACCAAGAGACCCAGTACTTC.